The entry below gives a single TCR beta chain sequence along with its context. Its recognized antigen is unknown. No much larger clone is present one base from it, and per-base qualities are unavailable. The trial excluded patients who had a history of autoimmune disease or who were on systemic immunosuppression. Peripheral blood for TCR sequencing was drawn from every dose cohort at baseline, at cycle 4 day 1 and at cycle 7 day 1. Samples were obtained from an open-label, multicenter, first-in-human phase I dose-escalation trial of ivuxolimab. Adults with locally advanced or metastatic melanoma, renal cell, hepatocellular, or head and neck squamous cell carcinoma were enrolled in the trial. Before TCR sequencing, CD4+ T cells and CD8+ T cells were sorted from peripheral blood as separate populations. CDR3 length: 13 amino acids, cysteine to phenylalanine. The read is trimmed to its CDR3 DNA, 39 bases read in frame from base 1. From the germline V gene, CDR1 is SGHRS and CDR2 is YFSETQ. V was cut back by 0 bases and J by 5 bases, leaving a gap of 9 bases between them.

Genomic DNA was extracted from sorted cells for sequencing of the TCRbeta CDR3 region. The immunoSEQ Assay was used to sequence the TCRbeta CDR3 regions. TCRdb obtained this table from immuneACCESS and retained in-frame rearrangements with V and J assigned. These tables miss some clones; where compared with another copy, unresolved V genes account for less than half of the shortfall, and the remainder is unexplained. This sample has tens of thousands of clones in its table, and around 86% of those were observed once. The top ten constitute 0.68% of the sample. This record comes from a study of OX40 agonist ivuxolimab in advanced cancers. General notes on the study: Ivuxolimab was an agonistic, fully human IgG2 monoclonal antibody directed against OX40 (CD134), a costimulatory receptor. Patients were allowed to have had prior anti-PD-1, anti-PD-L1 or anti-CTLA-4 therapy, and 40% to 45% of the dose-escalation patients had been treated with checkpoint inhibitors. The dose-escalation cohort was almost 85% male with a mean age of about 54 years, ranging from roughly 20 to 85. Intravenous ivuxolimab was administered to patients every 2 weeks at six dose levels: 0.01, 0.1, 0.3, 1.5, 3 and 10 mg/kg. Among the roughly 52 dose-escalation patients, some 20 had hepatocellular carcinoma, about 15 melanoma, 9 renal cell carcinoma and 9 head and neck cancer. Partial responses were achieved by three dose-escalation patients, of whom one had hepatocellular carcinoma and two had cutaneous melanoma. The purpose of peripheral TCRbeta sequencing was to test whether ivuxolimab changed TCR sequence diversity and led to clonal T-cell expansion. The monotherapy dose-escalation portion (N of about 57 patients) of the phase I ivuxolimab trial is reported in the paper. Study-wide findings and limitations: The antigen specificity of the clonally expanded peripheral T cells was not determined. Low levels of normalized T-cell clonal expansion were also seen in some nonresponding patients. At doses from 0.1 to 3.0 mg/kg, clonal expansion was seen in both CD4+ and CD8+ blood T cells between baseline and week 6. After ivuxolimab, more expanded clones were found on average in CD8+ T cells than in CD4+ T cells. In partial responders in the 0.1-3.0 mg/kg groups, normalized peripheral clonal expansion was found to be among the lowest, especially among CD8+ T cells.

The sequence came from an adult with an advanced solid tumor such as melanoma, head and neck, liver or kidney cancer. This receptor chain uses TRBV5-1 and TRBJ2-7; the D gene remains uncertain. The source material was CD4+ or CD8+ T cells sorted from blood, sampled in a trial of the OX40 agonist ivuxolimab. This receptor has the CDR3 CASSLASSHEQYF. Read as DNA, the sequence is TGCGCCAGCAGCTTGGCCTCGTCGCACGAGCAGTACTTC.